This T cell receptor beta chain was recorded in a study of T cells in Graves' hyperthyroidism and ophthalmopathy. From RNA transcripts, TCR beta CDR3 regions were amplified. Primed by the HTBI set, a first-round RT-PCR was run on the TCR CDR3. MiXCR, applied by TCRdb to the multiplex PCR reads, yields one record per CDR3 protein. There are roughly 500,000 distinct CDR3 sequences in the sample; over 45% occur only once, and about 40% lies in the top ten. Study-level findings and limits: Most clonotypes expanded in the thyroid (above 0.001) were also present in blood. In validation, the model predicted ophthalmopathy. These predictions came a median roughly seven months before onset.

The sample holds many counts of this clonotype. Its antigen remains unidentified. The germline V gene encodes CDR1 LNHNV and CDR2 YYDKDF (reference sequence). V was pared by 0 bases and J by 5 bases, with 19 bases between. CDR3 length: 17 residues. The sequence came from an adult woman with Graves' disease, either hyperthyroidism or ophthalmopathy (not recorded which). This sequence joins TRBV15 and TRBJ1-1, with a tentative D call TRBD1 (6 bases). The sample was peripheral blood or thyroid tissue (not recorded which). CDR3 amino acids: CATSRDRWQGPVTEAFF. The CDR3 DNA reads TGTGCCACCAGCAGAGATCGATGGCAGGGGCCGGTAACTGAAGCTTTCTTT.